A single sample is the source of the 8 T cell receptor beta chains below, sequenced in a study of T cells after yellow fever vaccination. TCRdb analysed the 5' RACE reads with MiXCR anew, one entry per CDR3 protein. Here the sample spans about 260,000 distinct CDR3 sequences, approximately 5.2% being singletons. Sequencing was performed on CD4+ T cells sorted from PBMCs, taken on the day of the yellow fever booster vaccination. Receptors were obtained from a man aged 18 to 30 who received the YFV17D yellow fever vaccine.

This clonotype was seen more than once but under ten times. V usage is TRBV27 and J usage is TRBJ2-1, with D hard to call. CDR1 and CDR2 (germline): MNHEY, SMNVEV (reference sequence). V dropped 3 bases and J dropped 7 bases, with 13 bases sitting between them. This CDR3 is built from 14 residues. The CDR3 nucleotides read TGTGCCAGCAGTTTTTACGGGCTGGGAAATGAGCAGTTCTTC. Its translation: CASSFYGLGNEQFF.

This clonotype was counted ten times or more. The rearrangement links TRBV5-4 to TRBJ2-4; D possibly uses TRBD1 or TRBD2 (6 bases each). From germline, CDR1 is SGHNT and CDR2 YYREEE (reference sequence). Trimming took off 2 bases at V and 16 bases at J, with 16 bases between the two ends. This CDR3 spans 12 amino acids. CDR3 protein: CASSFVGGRRYF. In DNA form, the CDR3 reads TGTGCCAGCAGCTTTGTGGGGGGCCGCCGATACTTC.

The chain recombines TRBV27 with TRBJ2-7; no clear D. The CDR3 extends over 12 amino acids. Trimming took off 10 bases at V and 7 bases at J, with 17 bases between the two ends. Germline V gene data show CDR1 as MNHEY and CDR2 as SMNVEV (reference sequence). The CDR3 protein is CATSILLGEQYV. As DNA, the CDR3 is TGTGCCACATCTATCCTTTTGGGGGAGCAGTACGTC.

This clonotype was recorded at least ten times. The V and J genes are TRBV7-9 and TRBJ2-7; D gene unclear. The CDR3 is 14 residues long. Germline loops: CDR1 SEHNR, CDR2 FQNEAQ (reference sequence). V was shortened by 5 bases and J by 0 bases, with 11 bases between the two germline ends. The CDR3 is CASSPQGSSYEQYF. DNA for the CDR3: TGTGCCAGCAGCCCCCAAGGTAGCTCCTACGAGCAGTACTTC.

The table lists this clonotype with a few counts. The chain links TRBV7-3 to TRBJ2-1; D is perhaps TRBD2 (6 bases). Germline V gives CDR1 SGHTA, CDR2 FQGTGA. Trimming cost V 5 bases and J 2 bases, with 16 bases left between them. The length of the CDR3 is 16 residues. The CDR3 coding sequence is TGTGCCAGCAGCCAACAAGCTCGCGGGGCCTACAATGAGCAGTTCTTC. Translated, it gives CASSQQARGAYNEQFF. Full variable domain (outside the CDR3, taken from reference TRBV7-3 and TRBJ2-1): GAGVSQTPSNKVTEKGKYVELRCDPISGHTALYWYRQSLGQGPEFLIYFQGTGAADDSGLPNDRFFAVRPEGSVSTLKIQRTERGDSAVYLCASSQQARGAYNEQFFGPGTRLTVL.

This clonotype was observed a few times. This chain connects TRBV6-5 to TRBJ1-1; 7 nucleotides line up with TRBD1. The CDR3 is 13 amino acids. The J segment lost 1 base and the V segment lost 9 bases, leaving 5 bases of the junction unmatched. The germline V gene has CDR1 MNHEY and CDR2 SVGAGI. Here the CDR3 reads CASHRGKNTEAFF. DNA for the CDR3: TGTGCCAGTCACAGGGGAAAGAACACTGAAGCTTTCTTT.

V is TRBV7-8 and J is TRBJ1-1, with D unresolved. CDR3 size: 13 residues. Trimming took off 1 base at V and 5 bases at J, with 8 bases between the two ends. In germline, CDR1 is SGHVS, CDR2 FQNEAQ. The CDR3: CASSLEIGTEAFF. As DNA, the CDR3 is TGTGCCAGCAGCTTAGAGATAGGGACTGAAGCTTTCTTT.

At least ten counts were recorded for this clonotype. The chain uses TRBV7-2 and TRBJ2-5; 10 bases are a match to TRBD1. CDR3 length: 13 amino acids. Germline lookup yields CDR1 SGHTA and CDR2 FQGNSA. V was pared by 5 bases and J by 4 bases, with 1 base of the junction left unmatched. CDR3 DNA sequence: TGTGCCAGCAGCCGGGACAGGGGAGAGACCCAGTACTTC. It translates to CASSRDRGETQYF.